The clone carrying this TCR beta chain was counted once. The antigen is unknown. One end of the junction is discordant with germline, which a read error may explain. The CDR3 is made up of 10 amino acids. Overall study results and limits: Naive CD4+ cells shared approximately 14% of tumor Treg sequences.

Adaptor-ligated barcode primers were used to amplify TRBV12-4/TRBJ1-2 clonotypes. Each CDR3 protein is one row after TCRdb ran MiXCR on the multiplex PCR reads. Of around 500 distinct CDR3 sequences in the sample, around 21% were seen once. CD4+CD45RO+CD25- cells were isolated as memory CD4+ T cells. The V gene is TRBV12-3 or TRBV12-4, the J gene TRBJ1-2, with 7 positions matching TRBD1. Sequenced input: memory CD4+ T cells sorted from blood. The subset denotes: memory CD4+ T cells, CD4+CD45RO+CD25-. The receptor comes from a female donor with breast cancer. The CDR3 protein is CASSLTGANF. CDR3 nucleotides: TGTGCCAGCAGCCTAACAGGGGCAAACTTC.